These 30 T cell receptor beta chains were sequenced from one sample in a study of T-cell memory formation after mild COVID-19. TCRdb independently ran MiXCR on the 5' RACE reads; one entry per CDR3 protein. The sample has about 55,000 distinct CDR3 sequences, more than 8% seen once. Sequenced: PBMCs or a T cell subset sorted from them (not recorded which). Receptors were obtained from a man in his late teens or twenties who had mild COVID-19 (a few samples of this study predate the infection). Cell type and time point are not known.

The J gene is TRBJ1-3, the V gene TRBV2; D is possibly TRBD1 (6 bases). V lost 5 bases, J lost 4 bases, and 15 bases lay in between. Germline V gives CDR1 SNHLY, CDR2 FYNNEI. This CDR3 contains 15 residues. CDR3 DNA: TGTGCCAGCAGTCCCTACAGGGTCGGCGGAAACACCATATATTTT. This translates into CASSPYRVGGNTIYF.

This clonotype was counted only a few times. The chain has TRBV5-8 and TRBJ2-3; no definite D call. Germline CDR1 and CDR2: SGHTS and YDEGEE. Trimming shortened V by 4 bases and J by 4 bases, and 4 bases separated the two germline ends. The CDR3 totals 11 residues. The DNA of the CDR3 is TGTGCCAGCAGCAGGTCAGATACGCAGTATTTT. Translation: CASSRSDTQYF.

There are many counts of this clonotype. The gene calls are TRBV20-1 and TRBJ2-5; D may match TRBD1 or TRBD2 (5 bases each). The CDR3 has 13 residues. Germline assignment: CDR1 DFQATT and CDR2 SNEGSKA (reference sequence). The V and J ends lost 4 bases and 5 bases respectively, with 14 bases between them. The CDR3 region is CSAKRRGGETQYF. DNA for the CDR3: TGCAGTGCTAAGCGCCGGGGCGGGGAGACCCAGTACTTC.

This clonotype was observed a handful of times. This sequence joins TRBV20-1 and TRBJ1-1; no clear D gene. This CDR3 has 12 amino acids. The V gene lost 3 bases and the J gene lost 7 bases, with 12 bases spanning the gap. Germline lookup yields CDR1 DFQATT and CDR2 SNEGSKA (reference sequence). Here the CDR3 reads CSASIKGGEAFF. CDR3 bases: TGCAGTGCTAGCATTAAGGGAGGTGAAGCTTTCTTT.

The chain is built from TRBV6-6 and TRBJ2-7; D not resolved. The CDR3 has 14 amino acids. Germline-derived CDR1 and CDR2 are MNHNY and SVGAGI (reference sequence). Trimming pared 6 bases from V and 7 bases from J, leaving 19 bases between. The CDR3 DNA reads TGTGCCAGCAGAGATGGGCCAACAAATCGGGAGCAGTACGTC. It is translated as CASRDGPTNREQYV.

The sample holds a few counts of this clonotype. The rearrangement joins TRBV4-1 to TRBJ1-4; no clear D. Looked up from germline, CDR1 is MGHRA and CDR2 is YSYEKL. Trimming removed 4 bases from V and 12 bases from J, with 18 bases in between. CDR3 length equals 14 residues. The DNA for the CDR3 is TGCGCCAGCAGCCCCGTGGACGGCGAATGGGAACTGTTTTTT. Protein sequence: CASSPVDGEWELFF.

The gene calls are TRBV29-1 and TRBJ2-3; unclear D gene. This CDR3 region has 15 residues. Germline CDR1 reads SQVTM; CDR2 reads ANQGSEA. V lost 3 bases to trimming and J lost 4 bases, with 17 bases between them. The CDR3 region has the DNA TGCAGCGTTGAGGTTCGACAAGATGGCCCAGATACGCAGTATTTT. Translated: CSVEVRQDGPDTQYF.

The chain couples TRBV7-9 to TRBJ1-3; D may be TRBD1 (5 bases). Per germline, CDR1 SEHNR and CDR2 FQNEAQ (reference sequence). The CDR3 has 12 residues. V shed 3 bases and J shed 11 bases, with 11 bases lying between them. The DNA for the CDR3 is TGTGCCAGCAGCTTTGATGGGGCTTCCATATATTTT. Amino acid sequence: CASSFDGASIYF.

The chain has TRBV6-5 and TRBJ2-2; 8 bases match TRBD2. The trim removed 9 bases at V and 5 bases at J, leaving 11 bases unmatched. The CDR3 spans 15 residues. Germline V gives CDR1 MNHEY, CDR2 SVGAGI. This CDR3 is CASKRGRTRTGELFF. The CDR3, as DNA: TGTGCCAGTAAGCGGGGGAGAACTCGAACCGGGGAGCTGTTTTTT.

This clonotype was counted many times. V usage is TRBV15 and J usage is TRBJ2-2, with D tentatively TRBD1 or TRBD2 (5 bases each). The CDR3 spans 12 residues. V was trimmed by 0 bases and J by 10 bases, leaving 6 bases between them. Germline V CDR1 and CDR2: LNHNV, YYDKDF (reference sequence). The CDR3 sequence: CATSREGTELFF. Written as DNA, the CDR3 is TGTGCCACCAGCAGAGAGGGGACGGAGCTGTTTTTT.

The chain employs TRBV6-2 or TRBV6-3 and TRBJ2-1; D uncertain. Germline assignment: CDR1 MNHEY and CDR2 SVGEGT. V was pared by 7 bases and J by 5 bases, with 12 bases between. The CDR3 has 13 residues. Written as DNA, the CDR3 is TGTGCCAGCAAAAGTTATACGAACAATGAGCAGTTCTTC. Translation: CASKSYTNNEQFF.

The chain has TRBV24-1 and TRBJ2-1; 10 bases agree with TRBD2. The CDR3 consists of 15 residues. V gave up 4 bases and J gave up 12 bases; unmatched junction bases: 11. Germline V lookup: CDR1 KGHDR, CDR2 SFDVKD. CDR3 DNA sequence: TGTGCCACCAGTGACGTAAGCGGGAGGGCCGTTGGGCAGTTCTTC. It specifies CATSDVSGRAVGQFF.

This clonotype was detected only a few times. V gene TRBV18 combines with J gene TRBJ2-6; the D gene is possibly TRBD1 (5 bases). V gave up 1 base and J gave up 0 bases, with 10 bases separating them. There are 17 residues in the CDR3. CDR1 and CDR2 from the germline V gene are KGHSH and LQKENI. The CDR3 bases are TGTGCCAGCTCACCACTGACAGTTCCCTCTGGGGCCAACGTCCTGACTTTC. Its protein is CASSPLTVPSGANVLTF.

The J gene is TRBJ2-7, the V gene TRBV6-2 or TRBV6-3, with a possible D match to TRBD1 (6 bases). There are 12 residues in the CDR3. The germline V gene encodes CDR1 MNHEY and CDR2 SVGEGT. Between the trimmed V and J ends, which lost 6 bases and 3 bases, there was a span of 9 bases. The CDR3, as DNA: TGTGCCAGCAGCGTCAGGGGCTACGAGCAGTACGTC. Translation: CASSVRGYEQYV.

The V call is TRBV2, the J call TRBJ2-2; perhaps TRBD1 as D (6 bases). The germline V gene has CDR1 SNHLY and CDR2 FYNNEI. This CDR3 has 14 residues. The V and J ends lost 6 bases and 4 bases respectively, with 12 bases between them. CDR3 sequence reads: CASRVGTSTGELFF. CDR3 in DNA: TGTGCCAGCAGAGTCGGGACATCCACCGGGGAGCTGTTTTTT.

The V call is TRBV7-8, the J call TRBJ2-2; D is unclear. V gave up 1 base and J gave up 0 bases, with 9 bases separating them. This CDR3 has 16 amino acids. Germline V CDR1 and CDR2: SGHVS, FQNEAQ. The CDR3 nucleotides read TGTGCCAGCAGCTTAGTTCAGGCAACGAACACCGGGGAGCTGTTTTTT. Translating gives CASSLVQATNTGELFF. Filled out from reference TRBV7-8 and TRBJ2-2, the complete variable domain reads GAGVSQSPRYKVAKRGQDVALRCDPISGHVSLFWYQQALGQGPEFLTYFQNEAQLDKSGLPSDRFFAERPEGSVSTLKIQRTQQEDSAVYLCASSLVQATNTGELFFGEGSRLTVL.

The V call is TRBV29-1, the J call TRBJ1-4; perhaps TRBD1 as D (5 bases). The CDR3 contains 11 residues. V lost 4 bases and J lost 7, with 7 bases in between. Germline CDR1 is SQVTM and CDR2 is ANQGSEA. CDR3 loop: CSVGDAEKLFF. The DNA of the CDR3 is TGCAGCGTTGGGGACGCTGAAAAACTGTTTTTT.

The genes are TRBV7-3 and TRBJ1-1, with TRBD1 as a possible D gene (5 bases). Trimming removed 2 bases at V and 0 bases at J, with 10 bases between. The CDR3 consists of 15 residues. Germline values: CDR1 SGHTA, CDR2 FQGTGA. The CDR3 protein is CASSLGGGMNTEAFF. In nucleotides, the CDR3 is TGTGCCAGCAGCTTAGGCGGGGGTATGAACACTGAAGCTTTCTTT.

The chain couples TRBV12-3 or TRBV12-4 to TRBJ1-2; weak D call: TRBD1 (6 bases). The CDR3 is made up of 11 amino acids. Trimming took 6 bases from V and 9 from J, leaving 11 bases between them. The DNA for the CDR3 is TGTGCCAGCAGCCAGGGGTTTAGCTACACCTTC. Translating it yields CASSQGFSYTF.

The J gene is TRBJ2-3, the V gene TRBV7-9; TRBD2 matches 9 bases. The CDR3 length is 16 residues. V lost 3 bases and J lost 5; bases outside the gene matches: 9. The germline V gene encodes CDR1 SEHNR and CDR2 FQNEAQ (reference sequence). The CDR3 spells CASSFFGLASGDTQYF. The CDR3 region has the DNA TGTGCCAGCAGCTTTTTCGGACTAGCGTCTGGAGATACGCAGTATTTT. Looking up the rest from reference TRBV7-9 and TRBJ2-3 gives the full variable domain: DTGVSQNPRHKITKRGQNVTFRCDPISEHNRLYWYRQTLGQGPEFLTYFQNEAQLEKSRLLSDRFSAERPKGSFSTLEIQRTEQGDSAMYLCASSFFGLASGDTQYFGPGTRLTVL.

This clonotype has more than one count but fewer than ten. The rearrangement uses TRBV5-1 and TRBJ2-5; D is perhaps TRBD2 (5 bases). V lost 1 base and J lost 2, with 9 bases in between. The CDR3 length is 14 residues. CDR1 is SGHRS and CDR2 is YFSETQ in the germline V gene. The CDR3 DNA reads TGCGCCAGCAGCTTGATGGGGAGTCAAGAGACCCAGTACTTC. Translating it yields CASSLMGSQETQYF.

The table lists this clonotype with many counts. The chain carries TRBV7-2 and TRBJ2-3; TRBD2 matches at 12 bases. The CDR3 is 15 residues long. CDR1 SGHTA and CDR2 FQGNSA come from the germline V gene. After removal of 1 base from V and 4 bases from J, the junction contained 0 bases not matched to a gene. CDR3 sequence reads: CASSLGTSGADTQYF. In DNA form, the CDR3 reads TGTGCCAGCAGCTTAGGGACTAGCGGGGCAGATACGCAGTATTTT.

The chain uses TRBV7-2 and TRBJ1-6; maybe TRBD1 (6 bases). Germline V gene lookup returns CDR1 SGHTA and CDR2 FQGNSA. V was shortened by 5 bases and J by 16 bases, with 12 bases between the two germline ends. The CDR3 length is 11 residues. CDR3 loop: CASSTGQRLHF. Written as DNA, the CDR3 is TGTGCCAGCAGCACAGGACAGAGACTCCACTTT.

CDR3 DNA sequence: TGCAGCGTTGAGTTCTTGGAGACAGGGGCCACCGGGGAGCTGTTTTTT. Translated: CSVEFLETGATGELFF. This chain links TRBV29-1 with TRBJ2-2; 8 bases map to TRBD1. The CDR3 runs 16 residues. Germline-derived CDR1 and CDR2 are SQVTM and ANQGSEA. V dropped 3 bases and J dropped 4; count of bases not matched to a gene: 10.

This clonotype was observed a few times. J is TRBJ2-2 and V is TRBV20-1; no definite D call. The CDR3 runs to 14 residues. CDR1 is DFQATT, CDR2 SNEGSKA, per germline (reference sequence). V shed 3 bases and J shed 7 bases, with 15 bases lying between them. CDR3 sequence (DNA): TGCAGTGCTAGGCTCGGAGCTAGTGACGGGGAGCTGTTTTTT. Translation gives CSARLGASDGELFF.

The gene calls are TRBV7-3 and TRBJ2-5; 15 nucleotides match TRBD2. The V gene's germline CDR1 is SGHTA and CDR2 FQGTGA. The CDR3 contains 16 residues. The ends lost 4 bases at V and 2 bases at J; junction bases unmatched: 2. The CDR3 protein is CASSSGLAGGQETQYF. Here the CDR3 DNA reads TGTGCCAGCAGCTCCGGACTAGCGGGGGGGCAAGAGACCCAGTACTTC.

Written as DNA, the CDR3 is TGTGCCAGCAGCTTATGGGGTAGCAATCAGCCCCAGCATTTT. As protein: CASSLWGSNQPQHF. The chain carries TRBV7-2 and TRBJ1-5; no firm D call. The germline gives CDR1 SGHTA, CDR2 FQGNSA. Trimming removed 2 bases from V and 0 bases from J, with 5 bases in between. The CDR3 runs 14 residues.

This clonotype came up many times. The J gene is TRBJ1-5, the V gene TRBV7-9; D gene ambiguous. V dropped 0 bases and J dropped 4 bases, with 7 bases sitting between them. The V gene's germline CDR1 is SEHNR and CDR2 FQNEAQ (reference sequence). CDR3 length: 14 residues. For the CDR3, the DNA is TGTGCCAGCAGCTTAGCGCTCAGTAATCAGCCCCAGCATTTT. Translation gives CASSLALSNQPQHF.

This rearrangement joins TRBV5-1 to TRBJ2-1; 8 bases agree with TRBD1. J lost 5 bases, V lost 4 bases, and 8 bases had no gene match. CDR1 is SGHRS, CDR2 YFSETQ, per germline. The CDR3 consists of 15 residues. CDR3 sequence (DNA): TGCGCCAGCAGCCGGGACAGGAGGGGGGACAATGAGCAGTTCTTC. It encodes CASSRDRRGDNEQFF.

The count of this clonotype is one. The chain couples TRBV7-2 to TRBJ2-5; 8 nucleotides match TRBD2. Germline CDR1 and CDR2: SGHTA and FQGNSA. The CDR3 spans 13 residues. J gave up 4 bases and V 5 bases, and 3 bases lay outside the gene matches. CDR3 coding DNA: TGTGCCAGCAGCCCGGGAGGGGTAGAGACCCAGTACTTC. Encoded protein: CASSPGGVETQYF.